Below, 12 T cell receptor beta chains from the same sample are listed, as sequenced in a study of blood T cell repertoires in COVID-19. Data came from immunoSEQ multiplex PCR; TCRdb stores just in-frame clones and leaves some out. The sample holds 300,000 or so clones; around 87% are singletons and the top ten take approximately 1.6%. Sequencing was performed on peripheral blood. The receptors come from a woman aged 40 to 50 who had recovered from COVID-19.

A few counts support this clone. This rearrangement joins TRBV5-4 to TRBJ2-2, with TRBD1 matching over 12 bases. Germline CDR1 and CDR2: SGHNT and YYREEE (reference sequence). The V gene end was trimmed by 4 bases and the J gene end by 7 bases; junction bases not matched to a gene: 5. The CDR3 spans 15 residues. CDR3 nucleotide sequence: TGTGCCAGCAGCCCGGGACAGGGGGCGAACGGGGAGCTGTTTTTT. This translates into CASSPGQGANGELFF. Full variable domain (outside the CDR3, taken from reference TRBV5-4 and TRBJ2-2): ETGVTQSPTHLIKTRGQQVTLRCSSQSGHNTVSWYQQALGQGPQFIFQYYREEENGRGNFPPRFSGLQFPNYSSELNVNALELDDSALYLCASSPGQGANGELFFGEGSRLTVL.

V and J are TRBV11-2 and TRBJ2-3, with 14 bases that match TRBD2. Germline V gene sequence: CDR1 SGHAT, CDR2 FQNNGV. V lost 1 base to trimming and J lost 4 bases; unmatched junction nucleotides: 7. The CDR3 runs to 18 residues. CDR3 region: CASSLGGLAGGGSDTQYF. CDR3 DNA sequence: TGTGCCAGCAGCTTAGGAGGACTAGCGGGGGGCGGGTCAGATACGCAGTATTTT.

The rearrangement joins TRBV5-1 to TRBJ1-1, with D unresolved. The CDR3 has 14 amino acids. Germline values: CDR1 SGHRS, CDR2 YFSETQ. Trimming removed 1 base at V and 0 bases at J, with 7 bases between. The CDR3: CASSLNTVNTEAFF. In DNA form, the CDR3 reads TGCGCCAGCAGCTTGAACACCGTGAACACTGAAGCTTTCTTT. Looking up the rest from reference TRBV5-1 and TRBJ1-1 gives the full variable domain: KAGVTQTPRYLIKTRGQQVTLSCSPISGHRSVSWYQQTPGQGLQFLFEYFSETQRNKGNFPGRFSGRQFSNSRSEMNVSTLELGDSALYLCASSLNTVNTEAFFGQGTRLTVV.

Details on this clone: The sample has other DNA sequences that encode this CDR3 too. This chain joins TRBV5-1 and TRBJ2-5; a possible D gene is TRBD1 (6 bases). CDR1 is SGHRS, CDR2 YFSETQ, per germline. This CDR3 has 13 residues. Trimming took off 2 bases at V and 2 bases at J, with 7 bases between the two ends. The CDR3 sequence is CASSLQGQETQYF. In DNA form, the CDR3 reads TGCGCCAGCAGCTTACAGGGTCAAGAGACCCAGTACTTC.

This chain uses TRBV5-4 with TRBJ1-3, with D uncertain. CDR1 and CDR2 (germline): SGHNT, YYREEE (reference sequence). CDR3 length: 14 residues. Trimming stripped 3 bases from V and 4 bases from J, with 11 bases between. The chain's CDR3 is CASSSIGIGNTIYF. The DNA of the CDR3 is TGTGCCAGCAGCTCTATCGGGATCGGAAACACCATATATTTT.

Of note for this clone: Mismatch with germline at one junction end may stem from a read error. The V call is TRBV5-1, the J call TRBJ2-1, with 10 bases lining up with TRBD2. This CDR3 comprises 15 residues. Germline V gene lookup returns CDR1 SGHRS and CDR2 YFSETQ. CDR3 in amino acids: CASNLGLAGDNEQFF. In nucleotides, the CDR3 is TGCGCCAGCAACTTGGGGCTAGCGGGGGACAATGAGCAGTTCTTC.

This chain's CDR3 is CASSRGRINQPQHF. The CDR3 nucleotides read TGTGCCAGCAGCCGCGGCCGTATCAATCAGCCCCAGCATTTT. The chain couples TRBV3-1 (or the pseudogene TRBV3-2) to TRBJ1-5, with unresolved D. From germline, CDR1 is LGHDT and CDR2 YNNKEL (reference sequence). CDR3 length: 14 residues. Trimming removed 4 bases at V and 3 bases at J, with 10 bases between.

The CDR3 loop is CASRKDGGQETQYF. The CDR3 nucleotides are TGTGCCAGCAGGAAGGACGGGGGGCAAGAGACCCAGTACTTC. J is TRBJ2-5 and V is TRBV6-5; 7 bases are a match to TRBD2. CDR3 size: 14 residues. Germline V CDR1 and CDR2: MNHEY, SVGAGI. The trim removed 6 bases at V and 2 bases at J, leaving 6 bases unmatched.

This chain uses TRBV5-1 with TRBJ2-7; D unresolved. Matching the DNA end better, TRBJ2-5 makes the J call doubtful. The CDR3 is 13 amino acids. Germline V gene lookup returns CDR1 SGHRS and CDR2 YFSETQ. Here the CDR3 reads CASSATPEETQYF. The CDR3 DNA sequence: TGCGCCAGCAGCGCGACTCCCGAAGAGACCCAGTACTTC.

The chain has TRBV5-1 and TRBJ2-7; 8 nucleotides line up with TRBD1. Trimming cost V 4 bases and J 6 bases; bases outside gene matches: 15. Germline assignment: CDR1 SGHRS and CDR2 YFSETQ. This CDR3 has 16 amino acids. The CDR3 DNA follows: TGCGCCAGCAGCCCCCGCCCCCAACAGGGGGTCTCCGAGCAGTACTTC. This translates into CASSPRPQQGVSEQYF.

The CDR3 coding sequence is TGTGCCAGCAGTTTATCGTGGGGACACGCGTCCTACGAGCAGTACTTC. It translates to CASSLSWGHASYEQYF. The chain joins TRBV27 to TRBJ2-7; perhaps TRBD1 as D (6 bases). Germline assignment: CDR1 MNHEY and CDR2 SMNVEV (reference sequence). CDR3 length: 16 residues. V was clipped by 0 bases and J by 1 base, with 13 bases between them.

The chain joins TRBV27 to TRBJ1-5; no clear D. The germline V gene encodes CDR1 MNHEY and CDR2 SMNVEV (reference sequence). The CDR3 is made up of 15 amino acids. Trimming pared 5 bases from V and 5 bases from J, leaving 16 bases between. The CDR3 protein is CASSPGVREDQPQHF. The CDR3 DNA reads TGTGCCAGCAGTCCGGGAGTGAGGGAGGATCAGCCCCAGCATTTT.